The 22 T cell receptor beta chains given below trace back to one sample, sequenced in a study of blood T cell repertoires in COVID-19 (dated by TCRdb to about 2020). To prepare the library, the immunoSEQ multiplex PCR assay was applied. TCRdb took over this immuneACCESS table, retaining in-frame rearrangements with V and J assigned. Such tables are incomplete; in checked studies, under half of the missing clones stem from an unresolved V gene, and the remainder is unexplained. The sample yields about 29,000 clones; about 89% were counted once. The ten largest clones take up roughly 9.8% of the sample. Sequencing was done on a sample of peripheral blood. The receptors stem from a human donor in a cohort sampled during active COVID-19.

This chain connects TRBV19 to TRBJ1-1; 8 bases are shared with TRBD1. The CDR3 totals 17 residues. CDR1 is LNHDA and CDR2 is SQIVND in the germline V gene (reference sequence). Trimming removed 1 base from V and 1 base from J; junction bases left unmatched: 8. CDR3 bases: TGTGCCAGTAGTATAGGCAGGGGGCCCAAACCGAACACTGAAGCTTTCTTT. It codes for CASSIGRGPKPNTEAFF.

The chain employs TRBV7-2 and TRBJ2-7, with D perhaps matching TRBD2 (6 bases). V was clipped by 2 bases and J by 9 bases, with 17 bases between them. Per the germline V gene, CDR1 is SGHTA and CDR2 is FQGNSA. The CDR3 totals 14 residues. CDR3 protein: CASSLTGEANVQYF. CDR3 nucleotide sequence: TGTGCCAGCAGCTTAACGGGGGAGGCTAATGTGCAGTACTTC.

The chain employs TRBV4-2 and TRBJ2-2; TRBD2 agrees at 11 bases. The CDR3 consists of 15 residues. The V segment lost 6 bases and the J segment 11 bases; nucleotides outside the gene matches: 11. Germline V CDR1 and CDR2: LGHNA, YNFKEQ. Here the CDR3 reads CASRRGSGGEVELFF. The CDR3, as DNA: TGTGCCAGCAGGAGGGGTAGCGGGGGGGAAGTCGAGCTGTTTTTT.

This sequence joins TRBV5-6 and TRBJ1-1, with 11 nucleotides matching TRBD1. Germline CDR1 reads SGHDT; CDR2 reads YYEEEE. This CDR3 has 17 amino acids. V shed 0 bases, J shed 4 bases, and the junction held 8 bases outside the gene matches. The CDR3 DNA reads as TGTGCCAGCAGCTTGGGGACAGGGGGCGAAGGAATCACTGAAGCTTTCTTT. The encoded protein is CASSLGTGGEGITEAFF.

This sequence joins TRBV7-2 and TRBJ2-3; no definite D call. V lost 5 bases to trimming and J lost 0 bases, with 12 bases between them. The CDR3 length is 15 residues. CDR1 is SGHTA and CDR2 is FQGNSA in the germline V gene. The CDR3 coding sequence is TGTGCCAGCAGCCCCCGGTCAACTAGCACAGATACGCAGTATTTT. Its protein product is CASSPRSTSTDTQYF.

This clone was seen a few times. The V and J genes are TRBV3-1 (or the pseudogene TRBV3-2) and TRBJ1-4, with D possibly being TRBD1 (6 bases). Germline V CDR1 and CDR2: LGHDT, YNNKEL (reference sequence). This CDR3 has 15 residues. Trimming pared 3 bases from V and 3 bases from J, leaving 11 bases between. For the CDR3, the DNA is TGTGCCAGCAGCCACCGGGACAAAGCTAATGAAAAACTGTTTTTT. It codes for CASSHRDKANEKLFF.

The J gene is TRBJ1-2, the V gene TRBV21-1; the D segment call TRBD1 is taken from the table without a DNA check. TRBV21-1 is a known pseudogene. This CDR3 spans 13 amino acids. In DNA form, the CDR3 reads TGTGCCAGCAGCAAACCGTCAGGGGATGGCTACACCTTC. The encoded protein is CASSKPSGDGYTF.

The chain combines TRBV18 with TRBJ1-4; 9 bases match TRBD1. Trimming removed 3 bases from V and 6 bases from J; junction bases left unmatched: 14. Germline loops: CDR1 KGHSH, CDR2 LQKENI. The CDR3 covers 18 residues. Written as DNA, the CDR3 is TGTGCCAGCTCACCGGACAGGGGCCGCGGGATGCCTCATGAAAAACTGTTTTTT. This gives the protein CASSPDRGRGMPHEKLFF. The variable domain in full, with the rest retrieved from reference TRBV18 and TRBJ1-4, is NAGVMQNPRHLVRRRGQEARLRCSPMKGHSHVYWYRQLPEEGLKFMVYLQKENIIDESGMPKERFSAEFPKEGPSILRIQQVVRGDSAAYFCASSPDRGRGMPHEKLFFGSGTQLSVL.

This sequence joins TRBV18 and TRBJ1-4; TRBD1 aligns across 9 bases. The length of the CDR3 is 15 residues. V gave up 2 bases and J gave up 7 bases; unmatched junction bases: 5. Germline CDR1 KGHSH, CDR2 LQKENI. CDR3 DNA: TGTGCCAGCTCACCATCTGGGACAGGGAGTGAAAAACTGTTTTTT. This codes for CASSPSGTGSEKLFF.

The rearrangement links TRBV7-9 to TRBJ2-5; TRBD2 matches 9 bases. CDR1 and CDR2 (germline): SEHNR, FQNEAQ (reference sequence). With V trimmed by 1 base and J by 1 base, 7 bases remained unmatched. CDR3 length: 17 residues. DNA for the CDR3: TGTGCCAGCAGCTTAGGCCTCGGAGCGGGGGGCCAAGAGACCCAGTACTTC. Residues: CASSLGLGAGGQETQYF.

J is TRBJ1-4 and V is TRBV6-6; D is unclear. The CDR3 spans 14 residues. V gave up 5 bases and J gave up 5 bases, with 12 bases separating them. The germline V gene has CDR1 MNHNY and CDR2 SVGAGI (reference sequence). CDR3 protein: CASSTGGINEKLFF. The CDR3 bases are TGTGCCAGCAGTACGGGCGGGATAAATGAAAAACTGTTTTTT.

The V gene is TRBV11-3, the J gene TRBJ2-7; D is unclear. Trimming took 3 bases from V and 0 from J, leaving 6 bases between them. CDR3 length: 13 amino acids. Germline loops: CDR1 SGHNT, CDR2 YENEEA. The CDR3 DNA reads as TGTGCCAGCAGCTTCCCGAGCTCCTACGAGCAGTACTTC. Amino acids: CASSFPSSYEQYF.

The chain links TRBV7-3 to TRBJ2-2; D not resolved. V lost 1 base and J lost 5, with 8 bases in between. Per the germline V gene, CDR1 is SGHTA and CDR2 is FQGTGA. The CDR3 totals 14 residues. CDR3 nucleotide sequence: TGTGCCAGCAGCTTAAATCACGGGACCGGGGAGCTGTTTTTT. This translates into CASSLNHGTGELFF.

The chain has TRBV28 and TRBJ1-5, with D uncertain. The CDR3 consists of 11 residues. CDR1 and CDR2 from the germline V gene are MDHEN and SYDVKM. Trimming pared 5 bases from V and 7 bases from J, leaving 6 bases between. CDR3 loop: CASSPGQPQHF. CDR3 coding DNA: TGTGCCAGCAGTCCGGGGCAGCCCCAGCATTTT.

This chain joins TRBV2 and TRBJ2-2; D is undetermined. This CDR3 comprises 14 residues. Per germline, CDR1 SNHLY and CDR2 FYNNEI. Between the trimmed V and J ends, which lost 8 bases and 0 bases, there was a span of 10 bases. The CDR3 loop is CASQNPPNTGELFF. The CDR3 DNA reads TGTGCCAGCCAAAATCCCCCGAACACCGGGGAGCTGTTTTTT.

The chain employs TRBV7-3 and TRBJ2-7, with a possible D match to TRBD2 (6 bases). The CDR3 is 16 amino acids. The ends were cut back, 0 bases at V and 0 bases at J, with 12 bases in the middle. Germline CDR1 reads SGHTA; CDR2 reads FQGTGA. Here the CDR3 DNA reads TGTGCCAGCAGCTTAACAGGCGGGGCCGACTCCTACGAGCAGTACTTC. It is translated as CASSLTGGADSYEQYF.

This clone appeared a single time. V gene TRBV4-3 combines with J gene TRBJ2-4, with TRBD2 matching over 7 bases. V lost 0 bases and J lost 7; bases outside the gene matches: 6. The CDR3 is 15 residues long. CDR1 LGHNA and CDR2 YSLEER come from the germline V gene. The CDR3: CASSQDRGVSNIQYF. In DNA, the CDR3 is TGCGCCAGCAGCCAAGATCGGGGGGTTTCGAACATTCAGTACTTC.

The V gene is TRBV5-1, the J gene TRBJ2-3; 13 nucleotides agree with TRBD2. J gave up 0 bases and V 3 bases, and 10 bases lay outside the gene matches. This CDR3 spans 19 amino acids. Germline assignment: CDR1 SGHRS and CDR2 YFSETQ. CDR3 coding DNA: TGCGCCAGCAGCTCCGGGACTAGCGGGGCCTTTGCTAGCACAGATACGCAGTATTTT. It translates to CASSSGTSGAFASTDTQYF.

This chain uses TRBV28 with TRBJ1-2, with 9 nucleotides matching TRBD1. Trimming removed 4 bases from V and 4 bases from J; junction bases left unmatched: 10. CDR1 is MDHEN, CDR2 SYDVKM, per germline. This CDR3 has 16 amino acids. The CDR3: CASSYTRTGDSYGYTF. In nucleotides, the CDR3 is TGTGCCAGCAGTTATACAAGGACAGGGGACTCCTATGGCTACACCTTC.

The chain couples TRBV11-2 to TRBJ2-7; 11 positions agree with TRBD2. Trimming at V came to 5 bases and at J to 4 bases, leaving 13 bases not matched to a gene. The CDR3 contains 17 residues. Germline CDR1 SGHAT, CDR2 FQNNGV. The CDR3 DNA reads as TGTGCCAGCAGCACCCCCCCGATGCTAGCGGGGGGTTACGAGCAGTACTTC. It codes for CASSTPPMLAGGYEQYF.

This clone was detected only once. V is TRBV9 and J is TRBJ2-4; D might be TRBD1 (6 bases). The germline V gene has CDR1 SGDLS and CDR2 YYNGEE. CDR3 length: 16 amino acids. V was pared by 6 bases and J by 0 bases, with 16 bases between. In DNA form, the CDR3 reads TGTGCCAGCACCTCGACAGGCTATCTAGCCAAAAACATTCAGTACTTC. Its translation is CASTSTGYLAKNIQYF.

In DNA, the CDR3 is TGTGCCAGCAGCTTAGGACTAGCGGGTTCCTACGAGCAGTACTTC. Translated, it gives CASSLGLAGSYEQYF. The chain combines TRBV7-2 with TRBJ2-7; TRBD2 aligns across 10 bases. Germline CDR1 reads SGHTA; CDR2 reads FQGNSA. V dropped 1 base and J dropped 1; count of bases not matched to a gene: 1. CDR3 length: 15 residues.